Shown below are 18 T cell receptor beta chains from a single sample sequenced in a study of regulatory T cells in long-lasting Graves disease. This sample's time point: newly diagnosed GD, antithyroid drugs for less than 3 months. Isolated PBMC RNA provided the starting material for the TCR library. Researchers made TCR beta libraries by using iRepertoire HTBI primers and running Arm-PCR on CDR3 regions. TCRdb passed the multiplex PCR reads through MiXCR, listing each CDR3 protein once. The sample carries about 440,000 distinct CDR3 sequences, just under 15% recorded once. These data also featured in a second study, about T cells in Graves' hyperthyroidism and ophthalmopathy.

The sequencing used peripheral blood mononuclear cells (PBMCs), collected at new diagnosis, from a patient treated with antithyroid drugs. The source is a woman between 25 and 40 years old with Graves disease.

This clonotype was counted ten times or more. The gene calls are TRBV15 and TRBJ2-3; D is unresolved. Trimming took off 5 bases at V and 6 bases at J, with 9 bases between the two ends. CDR3 length: 12 amino acids. Germline assignment: CDR1 LNHNV and CDR2 YYDKDF (reference sequence). The CDR3 sequence is CATSGHDDTQYF. The CDR3 nucleotides read TGTGCCACCAGCGGTCATGACGATACGCAGTATTTT.

This clonotype has at least ten counts. The J gene is TRBJ2-7, the V gene TRBV28, with unresolved D. The CDR3 is 12 residues long. Germline lookup yields CDR1 MDHEN and CDR2 SYDVKM. V lost 7 bases, J lost 6 bases, and 13 bases lay in between. The CDR3 DNA reads TGTGCCAGCACTCCGACGTTTGGCGAGCAGTACTTC. It yields the protein CASTPTFGEQYF.

This clonotype was recorded a few times. The CDR3 here is CSARDLGQGSAGSRDIQYF. The CDR3 coding sequence is TGCAGTGCTAGAGATCTGGGACAGGGATCGGCGGGCTCGCGGGACATTCAGTACTTC. The chain is built from TRBV20-1 and TRBJ2-4; 9 nucleotides match TRBD1. V lost 0 bases and J lost 8; bases outside the gene matches: 20. The CDR3 loop spans 19 amino acids. CDR1 and CDR2 from the germline V gene are DFQATT and SNEGSKA (reference sequence).

This clonotype was found many times. The rearrangement joins TRBV28 to TRBJ2-3; 12 bases agree with TRBD2. This CDR3 is built from 17 residues. Trimming cost V 4 bases and J 4 bases; bases outside gene matches: 9. The germline V gene has CDR1 MDHEN and CDR2 SYDVKM. CDR3 amino acids: CASSSPEGLAGSDTQYF. CDR3 DNA sequence: TGTGCCAGCAGTTCCCCAGAAGGACTAGCGGGATCAGATACGCAGTATTTT.

This clonotype was recorded many times. The chain links TRBV3-1 to TRBJ1-1; weak D call: TRBD1 (5 bases). Germline values: CDR1 LGHDT, CDR2 YNNKEL (reference sequence). The CDR3 is made up of 11 amino acids. V was cut by 8 bases and J by 4 bases, with 8 bases left in between. The CDR3 DNA sequence: TGTGCCAGCGCAGGGAGCACTGAAGCTTTCTTT. Translating it yields CASAGSTEAFF. The entire variable domain, with the rest obtained from reference TRBV3-1 and TRBJ1-1, is as follows: DTAVSQTPKYLVTQMGNDKSIKCEQNLGHDTMYWYKQDSKKFLKIMFSYNNKELIINETVPNRFSPKSPDKAHLNLHINSLELGDSAVYFCASAGSTEAFFGQGTRLTVV.

The rearrangement links TRBV11-2 to TRBJ1-5, with a weak D call TRBD1 (6 bases). The germline gives CDR1 SGHAT, CDR2 FQNNGV. The ends were cut back, 5 bases at V and 3 bases at J, with 11 bases in the middle. CDR3 length: 14 residues. This CDR3 is CASSPDSFNQPQHF. The CDR3 bases are TGTGCCAGCAGCCCGGACAGTTTCAATCAGCCCCAGCATTTT.

This clonotype was seen at least ten times. The chain joins TRBV15 to TRBJ2-5; tentative D call: TRBD2 (5 bases). V lost 6 bases to trimming and J lost 4 bases, with 12 bases between them. Germline V CDR1 and CDR2: LNHNV, YYDKDF (reference sequence). This CDR3 contains 13 residues. CDR3 in amino acids: CATSPTMAETQYF. Here the CDR3 DNA reads TGTGCCACCAGTCCGACTATGGCAGAGACCCAGTACTTC.

As regards this clonotype: A far larger clone is just one base off, so this is likely a read error. This sequence joins TRBV6-1 and TRBJ2-5, with D possibly being TRBD2 (5 bases). This CDR3 region has 15 residues. The germline gives CDR1 MNHNS, CDR2 SASEGT. The CDR3 reads CAISESSGRNFAQYF. CDR3 sequence (DNA): TGTGCCATCAGTGAGTCCAGCGGACGGAATTTCGCCCAGTACTTC.

This clonotype was counted ten times or more. The rearrangement uses TRBV10-2 and TRBJ2-2; 8 bases align to TRBD2. CDR3 length: 13 residues. Germline trimming cut 8 bases from V and 5 bases from J; bases unmatched to any gene: 4. Looked up from germline, CDR1 is WSHSY and CDR2 is SAAADI. In DNA, the CDR3 is TGCGCCAGCCGACTAGCGCCTACCGGGGAGCTGTTTTTT. Amino acid sequence: CASRLAPTGELFF.

This clonotype was counted a few times. The rearrangement uses TRBV9 and TRBJ2-7; D is undetermined. Trimming took 0 bases from V and 2 from J, leaving 3 bases between them. In germline, CDR1 is SGDLS, CDR2 YYNGEE. The CDR3 is 12 amino acids. The CDR3 bases are TGTGCCAGCAGCGTAGACCCCTACGAGCAGTACTTC. This gives the protein CASSVDPYEQYF.

This clonotype was counted at least ten times. The J gene is TRBJ1-1, the V gene TRBV12-3 or TRBV12-4, with a tentative D call TRBD1 (6 bases). The CDR3 length is 17 residues. The V and J ends lost 5 bases and 0 bases respectively, with 19 bases between them. In DNA form, the CDR3 reads TGTGCCAGCAGTACCGGGACATCGAAATACATGAACACTGAAGCTTTCTTT. Translation: CASSTGTSKYMNTEAFF.

This clonotype was counted a few times. The genes are TRBV7-2 and TRBJ2-5, with 10 nucleotides matching TRBD1. Trimming took 5 bases from V and 1 from J; bases not matched to a gene: 13. Germline CDR1 is SGHTA and CDR2 is FQGNSA. This CDR3 has 18 residues. For the CDR3, the DNA is TGTGCCAGCAGCGCCCGGGACAGGGGATCAAGCCTCCAAGAGACCCAGTACTTC. It codes for CASSARDRGSSLQETQYF.

The table lists this clonotype with a few counts. V and J are TRBV30 and TRBJ2-3; 12 bases match TRBD2. The CDR3 has 13 amino acids. V dropped 4 bases and J dropped 14; count of bases not matched to a gene: 10. Germline V gene lookup returns CDR1 GTSNPN and CDR2 SVGIG (reference sequence). The CDR3 region has the DNA TGTGCCTGGATCCTAGCGGGAGGGCTCGGGCGGTATTTT. This encodes CAWILAGGLGRYF.

This clonotype was seen ten or more times. This sequence joins TRBV10-3 and TRBJ1-1, with 8 bases lining up with TRBD1. Germline lookup yields CDR1 ENHRY and CDR2 SYGVKD. With 10 bases clipped from V and 1 base from J, the junction kept 5 bases outside the gene matches. There are 13 residues in the CDR3. The CDR3 loop reads CANSDRANTEAFF. CDR3 sequence (DNA): TGTGCCAACTCGGACAGGGCGAACACTGAAGCTTTCTTT.

About this clonotype: A clone one base away is much larger, so this may be a read error. The chain links TRBV28 to TRBJ2-6; tentative D call: TRBD1 (6 bases). The V and J ends lost 5 bases and 2 bases respectively, with 13 bases between them. This CDR3 comprises 16 residues. Germline CDR1 reads MDHEN; CDR2 reads SYDVKM. The CDR3 loop reads CASSVSRGAGANVLTF. The CDR3 DNA reads TGTGCCAGCAGTGTTTCCAGGGGAGCTGGGGCCAACGTCCTGACTTTC.

V gene TRBV12-5 combines with J gene TRBJ2-7, with D hard to call. Germline values: CDR1 LGHNT, CDR2 FRNRAP. Between the trimmed V and J ends, which lost 3 bases and 6 bases, there was a span of 6 bases. The CDR3 is 11 amino acids. CDR3: CASGFRGEQYF. The CDR3 DNA reads as TGTGCTAGTGGTTTCCGCGGCGAGCAGTACTTC.

This clonotype was observed many times. The chain carries TRBV5-1 and TRBJ1-6, with 9 bases that match TRBD1. The junction had 2 bases not matched to a gene; V was cut back by 4 bases and J by 6 bases. The CDR3 loop spans 14 amino acids. Germline CDR1 and CDR2: SGHRS and YFSETQ. The CDR3 DNA reads as TGCGCCAGCAGCAGGGACAGGGTTAATTCACCCCTCCACTTT. Protein: CASSRDRVNSPLHF.

This clonotype was seen many times. The chain links TRBV5-6 to TRBJ1-1, with TRBD1 identical over 8 bases. With 4 bases clipped from V and 4 bases from J, the junction kept 9 bases outside the gene matches. The CDR3 consists of 15 residues. Germline lookup yields CDR1 SGHDT and CDR2 YYEEEE. The CDR3 loop reads CASSPRTGYGTEAFF. CDR3 in DNA: TGTGCCAGCAGCCCCCGGACAGGGTACGGCACTGAAGCTTTCTTT.